This T cell receptor (beta chain) was obtained from a study of shared clonotypes between healthy human individuals. General study points: As a rule, naive subsets had a larger estimated richness than memory subsets. Although depth was large, rarefaction showed that sequencing of the sorted subsets was incomplete. Naive CD4 clonotype sharing across four donors was approximately 5.2%.

The CDR3 sequence is 13 residues long. The V gene's germline CDR1 is LNHDA and CDR2 SQIVND (reference sequence). With 1 base removed from V and 8 bases from J, the gap between germline ends came to 11 bases. The test was conducted at deep level. Repertoires were generated with immunoSEQ multiplex PCR, while TCRdb's copy carries only in-frame clones and drops some. In the table there are about 2.4 million clones, approximately 90% of which are singletons. In the case of this clone: Its antigen is undetermined.

The sequence derives from a young man in good health. Material for sequencing was naive CD4+ T cells sorted from blood. Subset: CD45RA+ positively selected. The rearrangement joins TRBV19 to TRBJ1-2; D gene ambiguous. The CDR3, as DNA: TGTGCCAGTAGTATAGCACTGTATGAGGGCTACACCTTC. The encoded protein is CASSIALYEGYTF.